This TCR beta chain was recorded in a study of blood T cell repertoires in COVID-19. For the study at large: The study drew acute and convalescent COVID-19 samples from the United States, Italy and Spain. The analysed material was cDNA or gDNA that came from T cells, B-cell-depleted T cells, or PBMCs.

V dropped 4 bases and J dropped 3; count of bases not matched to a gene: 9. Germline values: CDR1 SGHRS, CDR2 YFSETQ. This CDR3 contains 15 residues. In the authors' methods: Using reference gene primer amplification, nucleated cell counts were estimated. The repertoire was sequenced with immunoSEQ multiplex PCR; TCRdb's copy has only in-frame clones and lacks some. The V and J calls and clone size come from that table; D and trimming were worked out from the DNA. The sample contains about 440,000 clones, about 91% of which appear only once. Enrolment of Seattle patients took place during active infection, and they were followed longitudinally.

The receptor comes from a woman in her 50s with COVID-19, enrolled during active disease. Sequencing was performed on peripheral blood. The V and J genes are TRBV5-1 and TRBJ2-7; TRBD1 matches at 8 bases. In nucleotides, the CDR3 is TGCGCCAGCAGCCGATTAGACAGGGGAGACTACGAGCAGTACTTC. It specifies CASSRLDRGDYEQYF.